A single sample is the source of the 27 T cell receptor beta chains below, sequenced in a study of cytomegalovirus exposure and HLA in healthy donors. Primers for the PCR totalled 60 Vbeta and 13 Jbeta. Assay: immunoSEQ multiplex PCR; the TCRdb copy retains only in-frame clones and omits some. The sample has around 120,000 clones, about 63% seen once. The sequenced sample consisted of PBMCs. Receptors originate from a man younger than 45 in good health and CMV-seropositive.

V and J are TRBV27 and TRBJ2-7, with D perhaps TRBD1 (6 bases). Looked up from germline, CDR1 is MNHEY and CDR2 is SMNVEV (reference sequence). The CDR3 length is 17 residues. Trimming left V 8 bases short and J 2 bases short, with 25 bases between. The CDR3 DNA follows: TGTGCCAGCGCAACCCCTCGTCGGCAGGGGCAAACCTACGAGCAGTACTTC. Translated, it gives CASATPRRQGQTYEQYF.

V and J are TRBV5-1 and TRBJ2-7; 7 bases line up with TRBD1. The junction had 12 bases not matched to a gene; V was cut back by 4 bases and J by 5 bases. The CDR3 length is 15 residues. Per germline, CDR1 SGHRS and CDR2 YFSETQ. As DNA, the CDR3 is TGCGCCAGCAGCAGAACTCAGACAGGGCCCGACGAGCAGTACTTC. Its translation is CASSRTQTGPDEQYF.

The DNA of the CDR3 is TGTGCCAGCAGCCGAAACTGGGACAGCCACGAGCAGTACTTC. Amino acids: CASSRNWDSHEQYF. This sequence joins TRBV7-2 and TRBJ2-7; TRBD1 agrees at 7 bases. CDR1 is SGHTA and CDR2 is FQGNSA in the germline V gene. Trimming at V came to 5 bases and at J to 5 bases, leaving 9 bases not matched to a gene. CDR3 length equals 14 residues.

The chain joins TRBV5-4 to TRBJ2-1; D gene ambiguous. This CDR3 comprises 11 residues. Looked up from germline, CDR1 is SGHNT and CDR2 is YYREEE (reference sequence). Between the trimmed V and J ends, which lost 2 bases and 8 bases, there was a span of 5 bases. The CDR3 region is CASSFSYEQFF. The CDR3 DNA is TGTGCCAGCAGCTTTTCTTATGAGCAGTTCTTC.

V gene TRBV30 combines with J gene TRBJ2-1, with 10 bases lining up with TRBD2. Trimming took 4 bases from V and 6 from J; bases not matched to a gene: 6. CDR1 is GTSNPN and CDR2 is SVGIG in the germline V gene (reference sequence). The length of the CDR3 is 14 residues. CDR3 coding DNA: TGTGCCTGGACGGGGACTAGCGCGGGCAATGAGCAGTTCTTC. It is translated as CAWTGTSAGNEQFF.

The rearrangement links TRBV18 to TRBJ1-1, with D possibly being TRBD1 (6 bases). The CDR3 is made up of 16 amino acids. Germline V gene sequence: CDR1 KGHSH, CDR2 LQKENI. Trimming pared 2 bases from V and 1 base from J, leaving 14 bases between. This CDR3 reads CASSPTQGQSNTEAFF. Written as DNA, the CDR3 is TGTGCCAGCTCACCAACCCAGGGGCAATCGAACACTGAAGCTTTCTTT.

The chain links TRBV27 to TRBJ2-1, with 9 bases matching TRBD2. This CDR3 spans 14 amino acids. With V trimmed by 3 bases and J by 9 bases, 6 bases remained unmatched. Germline V CDR1 and CDR2: MNHEY, SMNVEV (reference sequence). This CDR3 reads CASSFLAGTVEQFF. CDR3 coding DNA: TGTGCCAGCAGTTTTCTAGCGGGAACGGTTGAGCAGTTCTTC.

The chain couples TRBV27 to TRBJ2-1; D unclear. The V end lost 5 bases, the J end lost 4 bases, and 15 bases lay between the germline ends. CDR3 size: 15 residues. Per germline, CDR1 MNHEY and CDR2 SMNVEV (reference sequence). The CDR3 loop is CASSRGGSYYNEQFF. DNA for the CDR3: TGTGCCAGCAGTCGTGGCGGATCGTATTACAATGAGCAGTTCTTC.

This sequence joins TRBV6-1 and TRBJ2-7; 14 nucleotides line up with TRBD2. Germline loops: CDR1 MNHNS, CDR2 SASEGT. Unmatched junction bases numbered 3, after V lost 6 bases and J lost 5 bases. The CDR3 sequence is 14 residues long. The CDR3 DNA sequence: TGTGCCAGCAGGGGGACTAGCGGGAGCCACGAGCAGTACTTC. Translation gives CASRGTSGSHEQYF.

The CDR3 here is CASSEVLGSGDEQYF. The CDR3 DNA is TGTGCCAGCAGTGAGGTTTTGGGGTCCGGGGACGAGCAGTACTTC. This chain joins TRBV6-1 and TRBJ2-7; TRBD2 is a possible D gene (5 bases). CDR3 size: 15 residues. Deletions cut 3 bases from V and 5 bases from J, with 17 bases between. CDR1 is MNHNS, CDR2 SASEGT, per germline.

This chain's CDR3 is CASSLLKGRGSETQYF. CDR3 nucleotides: TGTGCCAGCAGCTTACTTAAAGGGAGAGGTTCGGAGACCCAGTACTTC. V is TRBV7-9 and J is TRBJ2-5; a weak D match, TRBD2 (5 bases). The V and J ends lost 2 bases and 5 bases respectively, with 18 bases between them. This CDR3 has 16 amino acids. Germline V gene sequence: CDR1 SEHNR, CDR2 FQNEAQ (reference sequence).

This chain links TRBV6-6 with TRBJ1-5, with D possibly matching TRBD1 (6 bases). CDR1 and CDR2 from the germline V gene are MNHNY and SVGAGI (reference sequence). The V end lost 5 bases, the J end lost 6 bases, and 11 bases lay between the germline ends. The CDR3 is 13 residues long. The CDR3 loop reads CASSKTGGQPQHF. The CDR3, as DNA: TGTGCCAGCAGTAAGACAGGTGGTCAGCCCCAGCATTTT.

J is TRBJ1-1 and V is TRBV18; D might be TRBD1 (5 bases). CDR1 and CDR2 from the germline V gene are KGHSH and LQKENI. The V end lost 0 bases, the J end lost 0 bases, and 17 bases lay between the germline ends. CDR3 size: 18 residues. The CDR3 DNA reads TGTGCCAGCTCACCACCCCTGGGCAGGGCGAGCCTGAACACTGAAGCTTTCTTT. It translates to CASSPPLGRASLNTEAFF.

This chain uses TRBV6-1 with TRBJ2-5, with 10 bases aligning to TRBD2. This CDR3 is 17 amino acids long. The V segment lost 2 bases and the J segment 1 base; nucleotides outside the gene matches: 7. CDR1 is MNHNS, CDR2 SASEGT, per germline. CDR3 loop: CASSEFWLAGAQETQYF. CDR3 DNA: TGTGCCAGCAGTGAATTCTGGCTAGCGGGGGCCCAAGAGACCCAGTACTTC.

This rearrangement joins TRBV19 to TRBJ2-5; perhaps TRBD2 as D (5 bases). Germline CDR1 LNHDA, CDR2 SQIVND (reference sequence). Trimming took 4 bases from V and 7 from J, leaving 19 bases between them. The CDR3 is 15 amino acids. Here the CDR3 reads CASSTLAPNPGTQYF. The CDR3 DNA sequence: TGTGCCAGTAGTACTTTAGCGCCAAACCCCGGGACCCAGTACTTC.

V is TRBV7-2 and J is TRBJ1-1; D gene uncertain. Germline V gene lookup returns CDR1 SGHTA and CDR2 FQGNSA. This CDR3 comprises 12 residues. Trimming left V 4 bases short and J 7 bases short, with 10 bases between. DNA for the CDR3: TGTGCCAGCAGCTACGCCACAGATGAAGCTTTCTTT. This gives the protein CASSYATDEAFF.

CDR3 protein: CASSPTSGRWHEQFF. CDR3 nucleotide sequence: TGTGCCAGCAGTCCGACTAGCGGGAGGTGGCATGAGCAGTTCTTC. V gene TRBV2 combines with J gene TRBJ2-1; 13 nucleotides agree with TRBD2. CDR1 SNHLY and CDR2 FYNNEI come from the germline V gene. The CDR3 runs 15 residues. Trimming cost V 5 bases and J 8 bases; bases outside gene matches: 6.

This chain uses TRBV18 with TRBJ2-7; 9 positions agree with TRBD2. This CDR3 is 15 amino acids long. After removal of 0 bases from V and 0 bases from J, the junction contained 0 bases not matched to a gene. CDR1 is KGHSH, CDR2 LQKENI, per germline. The CDR3 DNA reads as TGTGCCAGCTCACCACCTAGCGGGAGCTCCTACGAGCAGTACTTC. Its protein is CASSPPSGSSYEQYF.

This clone occurred a few times. This chain uses TRBV9 with TRBJ1-1; D call uncertain. V shed 4 bases and J shed 2 bases, with 12 bases lying between them. The CDR3 is made up of 14 amino acids. Germline V CDR1 and CDR2: SGDLS, YYNGEE. CDR3 DNA: TGTGCCAGCAGCCCGACAAGAGCTAACACTGAAGCTTTCTTT. It codes for CASSPTRANTEAFF.

This chain uses TRBV5-1 with TRBJ2-7, with TRBD2 matching over 11 bases. Germline V gene sequence: CDR1 SGHRS, CDR2 YFSETQ. This CDR3 spans 16 amino acids. J lost 0 bases, V lost 1 base, and 3 bases had no gene match. DNA for the CDR3: TGCGCCAGCAGCTTGTTGGGACTAGCGGTCTCCTACGAGCAGTACTTC. It encodes CASSLLGLAVSYEQYF.

The table lists this clone with a count of one. This chain connects TRBV7-2 to TRBJ2-1; TRBD2 matches 10 bases. The V gene end was trimmed by 6 bases and the J gene end by 6 bases; junction bases not matched to a gene: 8. CDR3 length: 15 residues. The germline V gene encodes CDR1 SGHTA and CDR2 FQGNSA. The CDR3: CASRRAGGPGNEQFF. The CDR3 DNA reads as TGTGCCAGCAGGCGAGCGGGAGGGCCTGGCAATGAGCAGTTCTTC. The full variable domain, rest sourced from reference TRBV7-2 and TRBJ2-1, is GAGVSQSPSNKVTEKGKDVELRCDPISGHTALYWYRQSLGQGLEFLIYFQGNSAPDKSGLPSDRFSAERTGGSVSTLTIQRTQQEDSAVYLCASRRAGGPGNEQFFGPGTRLTVL.

V usage is TRBV5-1 and J usage is TRBJ1-5, with D unresolved. The CDR3 totals 14 residues. Germline V lookup: CDR1 SGHRS, CDR2 YFSETQ. V gave up 4 bases and J gave up 1 base, with 9 bases separating them. The CDR3 DNA reads TGCGCCAGCAGCGTGGACGGGAGCAATCAGCCCCAGCATTTT. This codes for CASSVDGSNQPQHF.

The CDR3 reads CASSLMGAHEQYF. The DNA of the CDR3 is TGTGCCAGCAGTTTAATGGGGGCCCACGAGCAGTACTTC. V is TRBV28 and J is TRBJ2-7, with a tentative D call TRBD1 (6 bases). Germline lookup yields CDR1 MDHEN and CDR2 SYDVKM. V was clipped by 2 bases and J by 5 bases, with 10 bases between them. CDR3 size: 13 residues.

The table lists this clone with a few counts. The V gene is TRBV7-8, the J gene TRBJ2-1; 16 bases match TRBD2. CDR3 size: 17 residues. The junction had 7 bases not matched to a gene; V was cut back by 3 bases and J by 8 bases. The germline V gene encodes CDR1 SGHVS and CDR2 FQNEAQ. DNA for the CDR3: TGTGCCAGCAGCTTGGGACTAGCGGGAGGGGACTGGCATGAGCAGTTCTTC. It encodes CASSLGLAGGDWHEQFF.

This clone was seen a few times. This CDR3 is CASSFGAGTSTDTQYF. CDR3 DNA: TGTGCCAGCAGCTTTGGGGCCGGAACTAGCACAGATACGCAGTATTTT. The genes are TRBV5-4 and TRBJ2-3; tentative D call: TRBD1 (5 bases). The CDR3 contains 16 residues. Trimming took 2 bases from V and 0 from J, leaving 13 bases between them. Per the germline V gene, CDR1 is SGHNT and CDR2 is YYREEE (reference sequence).

CDR3 sequence reads: CAWSPWGVGEKLFF. CDR3 DNA: TGTGCCTGGAGTCCCTGGGGGGTCGGGGAAAAACTGTTTTTT. The chain recombines TRBV30 with TRBJ1-4, with D possibly matching TRBD1 (5 bases). This CDR3 is 14 amino acids long. Trimming removed 2 bases at V and 8 bases at J, with 15 bases between. Germline V gives CDR1 GTSNPN, CDR2 SVGIG (reference sequence). The complete variable domain, with remaining parts taken from reference TRBV30 and TRBJ1-4, reads SQTIHQWPATLVQPVGSPLSLECTVEGTSNPNLYWYRQAAGRGLQLLFYSVGIGQISSEVPQNLSASRPQDRQFILSSKKLLLSDSGFYLCAWSPWGVGEKLFFGSGTQLSVL.

This clone was detected a few times. The chain has TRBV7-8 and TRBJ2-5, with D perhaps matching TRBD1 (5 bases). Gene TRBJ2-7 matches the end of the DNA better, so the J call may be wrong. Germline V CDR1 and CDR2: SGHVS, FQNEAQ. This CDR3 region has 14 residues. CDR3 sequence reads: CASSLVTGAYEQYF. CDR3 sequence (DNA): TGTGCCAGCAGCTTAGTTACAGGAGCCTACGAGCAGTACTTC.